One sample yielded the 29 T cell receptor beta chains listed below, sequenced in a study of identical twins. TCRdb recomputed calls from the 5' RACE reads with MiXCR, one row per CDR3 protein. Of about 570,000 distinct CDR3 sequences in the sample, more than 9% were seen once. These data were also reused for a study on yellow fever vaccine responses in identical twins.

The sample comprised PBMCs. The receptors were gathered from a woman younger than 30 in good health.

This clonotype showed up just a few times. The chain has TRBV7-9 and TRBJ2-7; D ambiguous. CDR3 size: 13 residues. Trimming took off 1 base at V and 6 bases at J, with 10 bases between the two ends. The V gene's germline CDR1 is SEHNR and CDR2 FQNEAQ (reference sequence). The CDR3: CASSLEEGSEQYF. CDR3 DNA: TGTGCCAGCAGCTTAGAAGAAGGGTCCGAGCAGTACTTC.

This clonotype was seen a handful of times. The CDR3 region is CASSQDWAGRTGELFF. CDR3 nucleotide sequence: TGCGCCAGCAGCCAAGATTGGGCAGGGCGCACCGGGGAGCTGTTTTTT. V and J are TRBV4-3 and TRBJ2-2; TRBD1 might be the D (5 bases). Trimming took 0 bases from V and 4 from J, leaving 12 bases between them. CDR1 LGHNA and CDR2 YSLEER come from the germline V gene. This CDR3 contains 16 residues.

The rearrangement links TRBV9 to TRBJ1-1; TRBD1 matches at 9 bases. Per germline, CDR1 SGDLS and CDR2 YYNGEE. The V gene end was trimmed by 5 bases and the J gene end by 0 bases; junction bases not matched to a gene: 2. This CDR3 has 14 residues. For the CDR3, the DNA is TGTGCCAGCAGAGGGACAGGGATGAACACTGAAGCTTTCTTT. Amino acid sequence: CASRGTGMNTEAFF. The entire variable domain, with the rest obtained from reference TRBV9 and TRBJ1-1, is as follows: DSGVTQTPKHLITATGQRVTLRCSPRSGDLSVYWYQQSLDQGLQFLIQYYNGEERAKGNILERFSAQQFPDLHSELNLSSLELGDSALYFCASRGTGMNTEAFFGQGTRLTVV.

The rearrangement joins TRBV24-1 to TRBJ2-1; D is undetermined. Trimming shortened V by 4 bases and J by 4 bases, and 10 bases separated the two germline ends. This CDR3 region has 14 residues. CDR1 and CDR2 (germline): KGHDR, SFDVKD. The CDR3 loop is CATSEPPGYNEQFF. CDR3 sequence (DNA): TGTGCCACCAGTGAGCCCCCAGGTTACAATGAGCAGTTCTTC.

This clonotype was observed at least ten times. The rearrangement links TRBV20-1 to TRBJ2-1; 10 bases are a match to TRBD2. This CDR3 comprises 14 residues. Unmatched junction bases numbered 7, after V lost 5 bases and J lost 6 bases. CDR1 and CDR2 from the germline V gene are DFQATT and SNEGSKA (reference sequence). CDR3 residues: CSAWIRTSGNEQFF. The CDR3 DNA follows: TGCAGTGCTTGGATCCGGACTAGCGGCAATGAGCAGTTCTTC.

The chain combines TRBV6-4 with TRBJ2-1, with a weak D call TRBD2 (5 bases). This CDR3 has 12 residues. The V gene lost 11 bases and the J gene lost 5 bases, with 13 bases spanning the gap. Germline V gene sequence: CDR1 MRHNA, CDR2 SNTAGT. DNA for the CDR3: TGTGCCGAGAGGGCTATTAACAATGAGCAGTTCTTC. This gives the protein CAERAINNEQFF.

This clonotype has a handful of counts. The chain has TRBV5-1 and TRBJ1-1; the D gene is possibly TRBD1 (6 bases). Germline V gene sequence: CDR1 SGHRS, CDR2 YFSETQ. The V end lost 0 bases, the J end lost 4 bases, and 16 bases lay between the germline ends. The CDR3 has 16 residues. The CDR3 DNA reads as TGCGCCAGCAGCTTGGAACAGGGAAGGGCGACCACTGAAGCTTTCTTT. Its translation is CASSLEQGRATTEAFF.

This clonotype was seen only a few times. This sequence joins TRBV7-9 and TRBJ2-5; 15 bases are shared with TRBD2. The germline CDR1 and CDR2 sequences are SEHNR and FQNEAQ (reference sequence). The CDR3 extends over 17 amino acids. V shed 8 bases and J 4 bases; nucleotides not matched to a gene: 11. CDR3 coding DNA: TGTGCCAGCGCCTCCGGGACTAGCGGGGGGAAGGGAGAGACCCAGTACTTC. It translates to CASASGTSGGKGETQYF.

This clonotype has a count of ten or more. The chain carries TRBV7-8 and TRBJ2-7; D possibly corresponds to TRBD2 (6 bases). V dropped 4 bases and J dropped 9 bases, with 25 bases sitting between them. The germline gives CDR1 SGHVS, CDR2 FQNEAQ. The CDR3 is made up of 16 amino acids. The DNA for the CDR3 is TGTGCCAGCAGCTCGTACTTACGGGGGAACACTTTTTTGCAGTACTTC. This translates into CASSSYLRGNTFLQYF.

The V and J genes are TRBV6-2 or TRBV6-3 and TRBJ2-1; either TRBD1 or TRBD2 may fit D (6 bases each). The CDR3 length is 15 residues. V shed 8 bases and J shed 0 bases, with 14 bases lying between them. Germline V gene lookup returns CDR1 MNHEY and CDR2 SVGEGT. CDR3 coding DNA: TGTGCCAGCTCAAAGGGGGGCCCCTCCTACAATGAGCAGTTCTTC. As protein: CASSKGGPSYNEQFF.

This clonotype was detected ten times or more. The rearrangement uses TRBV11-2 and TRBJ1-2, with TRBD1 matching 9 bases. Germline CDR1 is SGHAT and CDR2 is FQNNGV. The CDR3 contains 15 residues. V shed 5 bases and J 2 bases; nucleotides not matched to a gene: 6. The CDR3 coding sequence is TGTGCCAGCAGCCCGGGACAGGGTACCAACTATGGCTACACCTTC. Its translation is CASSPGQGTNYGYTF.

CDR3 loop: CASSYGRISYEQYF. The CDR3 nucleotides are TGTGCCAGCAGTTACGGGCGAATTTCCTACGAGCAGTACTTC. V is TRBV6-5 and J is TRBJ2-7; the D is unclear. This CDR3 is built from 14 residues. Germline V CDR1 and CDR2: MNHEY, SVGAGI. V was cut by 2 bases and J by 1 base, with 9 bases left in between.

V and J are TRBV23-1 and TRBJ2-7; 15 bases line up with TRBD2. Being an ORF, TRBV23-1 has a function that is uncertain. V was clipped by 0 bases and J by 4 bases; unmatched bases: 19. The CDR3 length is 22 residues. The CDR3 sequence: CASSQSRMSVGTSGRQLYEQYF. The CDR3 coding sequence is TGCGCCAGCAGTCAATCTCGAATGTCTGTGGGGACTAGCGGGAGGCAACTATACGAGCAGTACTTC.

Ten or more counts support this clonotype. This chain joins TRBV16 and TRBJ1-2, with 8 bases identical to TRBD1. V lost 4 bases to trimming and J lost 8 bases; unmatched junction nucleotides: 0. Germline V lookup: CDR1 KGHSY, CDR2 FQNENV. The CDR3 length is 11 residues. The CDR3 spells CASSPGGGYTF. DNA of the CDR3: TGTGCCAGCAGCCCAGGGGGCGGCTACACCTTC.

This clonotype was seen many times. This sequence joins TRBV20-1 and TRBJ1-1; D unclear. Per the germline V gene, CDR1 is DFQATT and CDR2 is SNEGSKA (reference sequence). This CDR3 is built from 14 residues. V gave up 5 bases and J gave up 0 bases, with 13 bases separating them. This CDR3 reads CSAGSAELNTEAFF. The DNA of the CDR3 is TGCAGTGCTGGGTCGGCGGAGTTGAACACTGAAGCTTTCTTT.

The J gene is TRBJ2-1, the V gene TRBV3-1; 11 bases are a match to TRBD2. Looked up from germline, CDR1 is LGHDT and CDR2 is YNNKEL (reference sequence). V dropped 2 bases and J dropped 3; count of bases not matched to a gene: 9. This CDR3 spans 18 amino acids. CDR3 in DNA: TGTGCCAGCAGCCAACTAGCGGGAGGATTTTGGATCTACAATGAGCAGTTCTTC. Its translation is CASSQLAGGFWIYNEQFF.

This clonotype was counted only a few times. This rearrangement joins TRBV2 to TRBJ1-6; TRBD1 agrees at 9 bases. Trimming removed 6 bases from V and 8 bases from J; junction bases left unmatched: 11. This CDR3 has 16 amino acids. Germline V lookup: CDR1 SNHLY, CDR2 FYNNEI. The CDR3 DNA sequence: TGTGCCAGCAGAATTTCCGGGACAGGGCATCATTCACCCCTCCACTTT. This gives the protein CASRISGTGHHSPLHF.

CDR3 amino acids: CATSRGGQGNQPQHF. The CDR3 coding sequence is TGTGCCACCAGCAGAGGAGGACAGGGAAATCAGCCCCAGCATTTT. V and J are TRBV15 and TRBJ1-5; TRBD1 aligns across 8 bases. CDR1 LNHNV and CDR2 YYDKDF come from the germline V gene (reference sequence). The CDR3 is made up of 15 amino acids. The ends lost 1 base at V and 4 bases at J; junction bases unmatched: 3.

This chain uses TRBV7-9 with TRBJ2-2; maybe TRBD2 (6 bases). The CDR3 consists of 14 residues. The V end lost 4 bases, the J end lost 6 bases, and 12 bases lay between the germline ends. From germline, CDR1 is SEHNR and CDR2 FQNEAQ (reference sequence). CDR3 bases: TGTGCCAGCAGCTCTGGGGGAGGCCCCGGGGAGCTGTTTTTT. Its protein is CASSSGGGPGELFF.

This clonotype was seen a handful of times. CDR3 nucleotides: TGTGCCAGCAGCCTCACAGGGGGCCTTCAGCCCCAGCATTTT. Protein sequence: CASSLTGGLQPQHF. This chain links TRBV7-2 with TRBJ1-5; 9 bases line up with TRBD1. The CDR3 spans 14 residues. Trimming took 5 bases from V and 6 from J; bases not matched to a gene: 5. CDR1 and CDR2 (germline): SGHTA, FQGNSA.

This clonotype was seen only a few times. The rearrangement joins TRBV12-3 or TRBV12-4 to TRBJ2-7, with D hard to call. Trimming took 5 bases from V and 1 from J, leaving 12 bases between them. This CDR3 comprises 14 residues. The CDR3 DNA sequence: TGTGCCAGCAGTCCAATTCTCCAATCCTACGAGCAGTACTTC. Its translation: CASSPILQSYEQYF.

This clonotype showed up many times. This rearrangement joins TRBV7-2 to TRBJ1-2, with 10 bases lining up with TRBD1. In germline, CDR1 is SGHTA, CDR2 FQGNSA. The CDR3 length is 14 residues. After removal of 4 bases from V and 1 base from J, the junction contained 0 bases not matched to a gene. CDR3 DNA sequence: TGTGCCAGCAGCTGGGACAGGGGTAACTATGGCTACACCTTC. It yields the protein CASSWDRGNYGYTF.

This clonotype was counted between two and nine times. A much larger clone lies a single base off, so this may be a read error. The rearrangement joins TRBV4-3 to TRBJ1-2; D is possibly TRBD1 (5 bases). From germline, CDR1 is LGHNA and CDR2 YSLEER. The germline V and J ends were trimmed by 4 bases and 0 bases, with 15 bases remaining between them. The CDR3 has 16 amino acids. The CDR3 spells CASSRGLRGPNYGYTF. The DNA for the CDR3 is TGCGCCAGCAGCCGAGGATTAAGGGGACCTAACTATGGCTACACCTTC.

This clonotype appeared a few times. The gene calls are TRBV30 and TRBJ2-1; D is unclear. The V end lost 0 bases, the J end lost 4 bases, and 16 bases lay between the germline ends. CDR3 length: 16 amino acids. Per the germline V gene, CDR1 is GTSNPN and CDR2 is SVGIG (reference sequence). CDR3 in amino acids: CAWSVPPVSYYNEQFF. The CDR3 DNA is TGTGCCTGGAGTGTACCCCCCGTCAGCTATTACAATGAGCAGTTCTTC.

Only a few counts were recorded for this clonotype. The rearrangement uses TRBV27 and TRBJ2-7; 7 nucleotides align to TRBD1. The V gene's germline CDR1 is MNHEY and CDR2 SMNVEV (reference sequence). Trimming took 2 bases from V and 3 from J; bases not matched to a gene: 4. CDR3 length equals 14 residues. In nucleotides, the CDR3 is TGTGCCAGCAGTTTACGTAGGACAGGCTACGAGCAGTACTTC. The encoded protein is CASSLRRTGYEQYF.

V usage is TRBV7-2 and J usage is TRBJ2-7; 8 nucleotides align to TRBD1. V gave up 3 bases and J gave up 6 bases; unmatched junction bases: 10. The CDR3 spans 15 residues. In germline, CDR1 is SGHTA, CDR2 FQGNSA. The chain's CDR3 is CASSFNPRTGLEQYF. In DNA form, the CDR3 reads TGTGCCAGCAGCTTTAACCCGAGGACAGGGCTCGAGCAGTACTTC.

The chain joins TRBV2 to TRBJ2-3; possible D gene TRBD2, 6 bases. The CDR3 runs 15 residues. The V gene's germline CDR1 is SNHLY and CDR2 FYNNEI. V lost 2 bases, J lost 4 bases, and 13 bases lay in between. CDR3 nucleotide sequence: TGTGCCAGCAGTGAAACCCGCGGGAAGGCAGATACGCAGTATTTT. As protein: CASSETRGKADTQYF.

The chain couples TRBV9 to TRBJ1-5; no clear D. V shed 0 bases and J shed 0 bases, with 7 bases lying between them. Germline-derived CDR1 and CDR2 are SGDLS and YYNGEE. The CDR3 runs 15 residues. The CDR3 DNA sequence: TGTGCCAGCAGCGTAGAAGGACTTAGCAATCAGCCCCAGCATTTT. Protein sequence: CASSVEGLSNQPQHF.

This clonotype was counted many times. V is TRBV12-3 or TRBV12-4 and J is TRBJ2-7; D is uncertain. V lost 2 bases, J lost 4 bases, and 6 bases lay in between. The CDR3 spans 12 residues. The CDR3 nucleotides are TGTGCCAGCAGTTTACGGCGATACGAGCAGTACTTC. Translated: CASSLRRYEQYF.